In its sample, the clone carrying this TCR beta chain was seen a few times. This specimen comes from a study of T-cell memory formation after mild COVID-19. 5'RACE with constant-segment primers yielded barcoded, UMI-tagged TCR alpha and TCR beta cDNA libraries. MiXCR, run by TCRdb on the 5' RACE reads, gives a single entry per CDR3 protein. Of a few hundred thousand distinct CDR3 sequences detected, roughly 18% appear once; the ten largest clones hold around 23%. Per the germline V gene, CDR1 is LGHDT and CDR2 is YNNKEL (reference sequence). The V and J ends lost 2 bases and 2 bases respectively, with 8 bases between them. The CDR3 runs 14 residues.

The sequence was collected from a man aged 18 to 29 who had mild COVID-19 (a few samples of this study predate the infection). Cell type and time point are not known. This chain joins TRBV3-1 and TRBJ2-3; no clear D gene. The specimen was PBMCs or a T cell subset sorted from them (not recorded which). The DNA of the CDR3 is TGTGCCAGCAGCCAATCCGTCAACACAGATACGCAGTATTTT. Encoded protein: CASSQSVNTDTQYF.